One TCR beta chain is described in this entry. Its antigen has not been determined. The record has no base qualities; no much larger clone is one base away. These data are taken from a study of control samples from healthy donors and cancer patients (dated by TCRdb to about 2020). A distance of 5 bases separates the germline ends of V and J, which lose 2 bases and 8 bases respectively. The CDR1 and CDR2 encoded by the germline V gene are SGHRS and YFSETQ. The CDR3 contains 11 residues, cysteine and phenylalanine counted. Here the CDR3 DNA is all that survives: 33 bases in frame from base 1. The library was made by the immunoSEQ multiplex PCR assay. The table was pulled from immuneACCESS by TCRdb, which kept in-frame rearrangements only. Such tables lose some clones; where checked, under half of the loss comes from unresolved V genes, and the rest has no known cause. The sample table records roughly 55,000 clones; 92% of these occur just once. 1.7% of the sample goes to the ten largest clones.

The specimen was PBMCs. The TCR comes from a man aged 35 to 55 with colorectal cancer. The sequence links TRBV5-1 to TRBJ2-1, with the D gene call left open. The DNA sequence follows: TGCGCCAGCAGCTTTGCTGATGAGCAGTTCTTC. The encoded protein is CASSFADEQFF.